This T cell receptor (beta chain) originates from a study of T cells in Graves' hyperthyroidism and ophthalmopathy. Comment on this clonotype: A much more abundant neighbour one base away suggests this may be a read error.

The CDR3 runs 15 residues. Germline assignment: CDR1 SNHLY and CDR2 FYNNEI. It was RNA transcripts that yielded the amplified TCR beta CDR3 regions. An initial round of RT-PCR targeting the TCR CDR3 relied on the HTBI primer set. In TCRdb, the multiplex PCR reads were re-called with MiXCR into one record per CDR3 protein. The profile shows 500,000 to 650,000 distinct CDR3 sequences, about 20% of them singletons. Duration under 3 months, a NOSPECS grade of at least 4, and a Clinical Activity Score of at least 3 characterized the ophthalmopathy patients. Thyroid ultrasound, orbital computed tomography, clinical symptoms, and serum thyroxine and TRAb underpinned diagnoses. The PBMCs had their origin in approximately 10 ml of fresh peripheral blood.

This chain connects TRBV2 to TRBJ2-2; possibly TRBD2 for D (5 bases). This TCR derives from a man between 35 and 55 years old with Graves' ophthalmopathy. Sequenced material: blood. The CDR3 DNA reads TGTGCCAGCAGAGCGTCCCTTGCGCCGACCGGGGAGCTGGTTTTT. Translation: CASRASLAPTGELVF.